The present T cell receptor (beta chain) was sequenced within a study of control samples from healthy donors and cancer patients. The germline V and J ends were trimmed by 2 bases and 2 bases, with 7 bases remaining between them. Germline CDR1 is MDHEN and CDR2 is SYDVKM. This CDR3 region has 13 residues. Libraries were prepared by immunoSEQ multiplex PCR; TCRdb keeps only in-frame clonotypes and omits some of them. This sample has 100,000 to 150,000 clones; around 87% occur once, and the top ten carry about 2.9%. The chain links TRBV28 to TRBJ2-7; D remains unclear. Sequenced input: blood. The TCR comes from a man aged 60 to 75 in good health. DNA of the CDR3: TGTGCCAGCAGTTTACACGGGCCCTACGAGCAGTACTTC. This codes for CASSLHGPYEQYF.